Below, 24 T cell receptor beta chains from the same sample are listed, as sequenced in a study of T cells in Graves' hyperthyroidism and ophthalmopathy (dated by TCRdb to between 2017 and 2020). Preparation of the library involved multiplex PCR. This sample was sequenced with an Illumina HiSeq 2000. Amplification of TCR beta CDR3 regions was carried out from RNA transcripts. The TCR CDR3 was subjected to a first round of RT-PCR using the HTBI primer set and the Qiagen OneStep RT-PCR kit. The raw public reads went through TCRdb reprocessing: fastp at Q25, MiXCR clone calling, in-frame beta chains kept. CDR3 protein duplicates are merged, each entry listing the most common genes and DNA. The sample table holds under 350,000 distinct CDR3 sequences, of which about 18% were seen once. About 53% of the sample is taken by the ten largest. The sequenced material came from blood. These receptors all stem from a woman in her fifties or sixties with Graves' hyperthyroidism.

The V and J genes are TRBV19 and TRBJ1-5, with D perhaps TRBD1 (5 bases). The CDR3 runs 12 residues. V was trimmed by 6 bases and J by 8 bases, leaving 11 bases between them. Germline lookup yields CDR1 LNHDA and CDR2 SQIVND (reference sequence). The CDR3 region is CASSLPREPQHF. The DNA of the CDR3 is TGTGCCAGTAGCCTCCCCAGGGAGCCCCAGCATTTT.

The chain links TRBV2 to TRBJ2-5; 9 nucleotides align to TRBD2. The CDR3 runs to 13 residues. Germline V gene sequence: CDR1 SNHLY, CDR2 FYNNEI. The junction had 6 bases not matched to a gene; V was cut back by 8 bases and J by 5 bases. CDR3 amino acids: CASAAGGGETQYF. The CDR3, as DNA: TGTGCCAGCGCGGCGGGGGGGGGCGAGACCCAGTACTTC.

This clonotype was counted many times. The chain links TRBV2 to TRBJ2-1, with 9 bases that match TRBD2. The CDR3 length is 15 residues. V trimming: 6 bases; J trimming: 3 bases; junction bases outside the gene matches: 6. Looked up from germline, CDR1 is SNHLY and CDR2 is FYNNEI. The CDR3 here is CASSQGSGGYNEQFF. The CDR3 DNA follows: TGTGCCAGCAGCCAAGGTAGCGGGGGCTACAATGAGCAGTTCTTC.

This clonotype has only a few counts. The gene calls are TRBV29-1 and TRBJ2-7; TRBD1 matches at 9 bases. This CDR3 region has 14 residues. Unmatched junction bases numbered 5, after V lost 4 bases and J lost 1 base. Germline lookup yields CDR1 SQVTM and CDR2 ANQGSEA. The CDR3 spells CSVAAGTGSYEQYF. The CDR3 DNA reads TGCAGCGTTGCGGCTGGGACAGGGTCCTACGAGCAGTACTTC.

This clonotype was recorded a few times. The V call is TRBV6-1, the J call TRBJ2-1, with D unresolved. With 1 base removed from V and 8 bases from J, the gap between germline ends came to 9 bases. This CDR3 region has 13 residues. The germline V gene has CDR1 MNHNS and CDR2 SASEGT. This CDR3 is CASSEGFGDEQFF. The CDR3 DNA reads TGTGCCAGCAGTGAAGGTTTTGGGGATGAGCAGTTCTTC.

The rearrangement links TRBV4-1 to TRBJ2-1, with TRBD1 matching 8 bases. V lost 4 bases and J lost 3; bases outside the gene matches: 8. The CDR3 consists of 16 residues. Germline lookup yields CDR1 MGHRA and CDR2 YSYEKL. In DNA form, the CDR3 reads TGCGCCAGCAGCCCACTACCGGGACAGGTCTACAATGAGCAGTTCTTC. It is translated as CASSPLPGQVYNEQFF.

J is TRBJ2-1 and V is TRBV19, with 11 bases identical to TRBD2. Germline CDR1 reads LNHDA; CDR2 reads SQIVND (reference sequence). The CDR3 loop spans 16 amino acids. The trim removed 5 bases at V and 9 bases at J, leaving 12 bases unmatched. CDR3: CASSSGTSGGRGEQFF. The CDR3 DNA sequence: TGTGCCAGTAGTTCCGGGACTAGCGGTGGGAGGGGTGAGCAGTTCTTC.

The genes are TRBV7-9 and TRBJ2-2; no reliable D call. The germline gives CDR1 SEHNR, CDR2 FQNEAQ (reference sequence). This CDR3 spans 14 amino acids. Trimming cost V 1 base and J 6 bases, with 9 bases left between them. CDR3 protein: CASSLVPLAGELFF. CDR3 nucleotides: TGTGCCAGCAGCTTAGTGCCGCTGGCCGGGGAGCTGTTTTTT.

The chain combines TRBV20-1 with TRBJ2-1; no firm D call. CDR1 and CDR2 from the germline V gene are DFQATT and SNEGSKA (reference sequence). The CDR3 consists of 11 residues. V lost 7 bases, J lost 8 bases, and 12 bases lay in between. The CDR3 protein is CSGQISHEQFF. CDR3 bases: TGCAGTGGCCAAATTTCGCATGAGCAGTTCTTC.

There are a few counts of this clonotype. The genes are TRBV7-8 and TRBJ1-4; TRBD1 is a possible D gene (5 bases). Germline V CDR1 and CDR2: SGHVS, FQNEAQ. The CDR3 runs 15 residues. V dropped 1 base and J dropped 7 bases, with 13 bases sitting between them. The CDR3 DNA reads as TGTGCCAGCAGCTTAGGGGGACGGGGGATTGAAAAACTGTTTTTT. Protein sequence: CASSLGGRGIEKLFF.

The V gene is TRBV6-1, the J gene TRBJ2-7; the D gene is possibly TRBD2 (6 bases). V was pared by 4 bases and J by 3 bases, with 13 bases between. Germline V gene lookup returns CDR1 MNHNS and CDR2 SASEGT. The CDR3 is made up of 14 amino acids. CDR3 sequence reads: CASSGRGSHYEQYV. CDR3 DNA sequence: TGTGCCAGCAGTGGACGGGGGTCCCACTACGAGCAGTACGTC.

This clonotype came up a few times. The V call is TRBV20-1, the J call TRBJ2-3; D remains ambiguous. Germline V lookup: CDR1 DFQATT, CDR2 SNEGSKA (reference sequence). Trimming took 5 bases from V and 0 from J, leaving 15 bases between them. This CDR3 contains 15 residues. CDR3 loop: CSAPPADASTDTQYF. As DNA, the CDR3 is TGCAGTGCTCCTCCCGCCGACGCTAGCACAGATACGCAGTATTTT.

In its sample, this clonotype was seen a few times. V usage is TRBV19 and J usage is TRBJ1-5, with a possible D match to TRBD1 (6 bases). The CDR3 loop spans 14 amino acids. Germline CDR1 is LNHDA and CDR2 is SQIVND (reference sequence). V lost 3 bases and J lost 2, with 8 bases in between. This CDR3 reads CASSIWGRNQPQHF. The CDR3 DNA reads TGTGCCAGTAGTATCTGGGGGCGCAATCAGCCCCAGCATTTT.

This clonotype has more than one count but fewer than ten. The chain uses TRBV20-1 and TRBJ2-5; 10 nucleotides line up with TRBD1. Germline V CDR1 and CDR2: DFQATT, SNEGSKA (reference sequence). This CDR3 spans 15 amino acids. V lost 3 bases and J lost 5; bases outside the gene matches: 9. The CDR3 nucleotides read TGCAGTGCTAGCGCGGACAGGGGGACGGGTGAGACCCAGTACTTC. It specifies CSASADRGTGETQYF.

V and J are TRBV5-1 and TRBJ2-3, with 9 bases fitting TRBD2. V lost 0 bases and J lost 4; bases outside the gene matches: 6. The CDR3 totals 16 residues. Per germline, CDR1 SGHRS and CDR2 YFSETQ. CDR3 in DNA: TGCGCCAGCAGCTTGGCACCTAGCGGGGCCCCAGATACGCAGTATTTT. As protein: CASSLAPSGAPDTQYF.

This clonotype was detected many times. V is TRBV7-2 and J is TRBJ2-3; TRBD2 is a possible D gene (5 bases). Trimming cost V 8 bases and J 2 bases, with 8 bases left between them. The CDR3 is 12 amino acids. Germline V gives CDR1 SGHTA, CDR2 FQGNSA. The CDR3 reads CASLGDTDTQYF. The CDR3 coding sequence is TGTGCCAGCCTCGGGGACACAGATACGCAGTATTTT.

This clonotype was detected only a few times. CDR3 protein: CASSPVFALAGGILRNEQFF. CDR3 DNA: TGTGCCAGCAGCCCCGTGTTTGCGCTAGCGGGAGGGATTTTACGCAATGAGCAGTTCTTC. V usage is TRBV14 and J usage is TRBJ2-1; 12 nucleotides line up with TRBD2. This CDR3 is built from 20 residues. Unmatched junction bases numbered 19, after V lost 4 bases and J lost 6 bases. Germline assignment: CDR1 SGHDN and CDR2 FVKESK.

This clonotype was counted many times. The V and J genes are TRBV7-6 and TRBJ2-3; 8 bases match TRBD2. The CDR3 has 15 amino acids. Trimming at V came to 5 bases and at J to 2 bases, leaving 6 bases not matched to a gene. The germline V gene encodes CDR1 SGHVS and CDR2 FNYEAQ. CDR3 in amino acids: CASSPTSGFTDTQYF. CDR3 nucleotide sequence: TGTGCCAGCAGCCCAACTAGCGGCTTCACAGATACGCAGTATTTT.

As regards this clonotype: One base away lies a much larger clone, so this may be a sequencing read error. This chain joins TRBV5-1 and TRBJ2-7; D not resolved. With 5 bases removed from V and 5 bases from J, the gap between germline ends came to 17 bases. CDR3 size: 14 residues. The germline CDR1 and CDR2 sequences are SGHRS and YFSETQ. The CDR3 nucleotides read TGCGCCAGCAGATTGACCCCTGGTGGCGACGAGCAGTACTTC. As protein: CASRLTPGGDEQYF.

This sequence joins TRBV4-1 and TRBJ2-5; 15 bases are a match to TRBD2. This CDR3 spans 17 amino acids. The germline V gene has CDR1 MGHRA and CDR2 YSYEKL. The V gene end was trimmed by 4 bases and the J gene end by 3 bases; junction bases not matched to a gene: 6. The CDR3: CASSRGLAGGFEETQYF. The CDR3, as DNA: TGCGCCAGCAGCCGCGGACTAGCGGGGGGGTTTGAAGAGACCCAGTACTTC.

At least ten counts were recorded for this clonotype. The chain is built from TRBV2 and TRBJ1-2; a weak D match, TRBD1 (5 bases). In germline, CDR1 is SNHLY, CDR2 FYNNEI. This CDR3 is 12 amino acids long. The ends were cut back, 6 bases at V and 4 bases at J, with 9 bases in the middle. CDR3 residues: CASSDSLYGYTF. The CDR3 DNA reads TGTGCCAGCAGCGACAGCCTCTATGGCTACACCTTC.

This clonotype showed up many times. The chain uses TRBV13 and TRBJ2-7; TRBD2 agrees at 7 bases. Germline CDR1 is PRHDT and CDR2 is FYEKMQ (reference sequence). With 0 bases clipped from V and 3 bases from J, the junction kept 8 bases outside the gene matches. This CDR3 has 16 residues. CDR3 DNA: TGTGCCAGCAGCTTAGGCCGGCGGGAGAAGGGCTACGAGCAGTACTTC. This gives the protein CASSLGRREKGYEQYF.

Written as DNA, the CDR3 is TGTGCCAGCAGTGAAGAGGGGGTCTACACCTTC. It specifies CASSEEGVYTF. This sequence joins TRBV2 and TRBJ1-2; D might be TRBD1 (6 bases). V dropped 1 base and J dropped 10 bases, with 7 bases sitting between them. CDR1 and CDR2 (germline): SNHLY, FYNNEI. This CDR3 is built from 11 residues.

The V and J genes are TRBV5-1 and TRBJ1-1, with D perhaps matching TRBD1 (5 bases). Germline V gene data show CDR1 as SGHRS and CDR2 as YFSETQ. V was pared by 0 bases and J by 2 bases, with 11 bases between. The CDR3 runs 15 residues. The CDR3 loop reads CASSLAGLDNTEAFF. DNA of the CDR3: TGCGCCAGCAGCTTGGCAGGGCTGGATAACACTGAAGCTTTCTTT.